This TCR beta chain was found in a study of blood T cell repertoires in COVID-19. At the level of the study: Acute and convalescent COVID-19 specimens originated in the United States, Italy and Spain.

In the original processing: Nucleated cell counts were estimated from reference gene primer amplification. Assay used: immunoSEQ multiplex PCR; TCRdb lists only in-frame clones, some missing. V, J and clone size are taken as reported in that table, and D and trimming were inferred from the DNA itself. The table has approximately 150,000 clones, about nine tenths seen once; the top ten hold roughly 1.5%. V lost 3 bases to trimming and J lost 2 bases, with 8 bases between them. The CDR3 sequence is 13 residues long. Germline V lookup: CDR1 SGHRS, CDR2 YFSETQ. J is TRBJ1-1 and V is TRBV5-1, with D perhaps matching TRBD1 (5 bases). Sequencing was carried out using peripheral blood. The TCR was taken from a woman aged 45-60 years with acute or convalescent COVID-19. CDR3 amino acids: CASSSDSNTEAFF. The CDR3 nucleotides are TGCGCCAGCAGCTCCGACAGCAACACTGAAGCTTTCTTT.